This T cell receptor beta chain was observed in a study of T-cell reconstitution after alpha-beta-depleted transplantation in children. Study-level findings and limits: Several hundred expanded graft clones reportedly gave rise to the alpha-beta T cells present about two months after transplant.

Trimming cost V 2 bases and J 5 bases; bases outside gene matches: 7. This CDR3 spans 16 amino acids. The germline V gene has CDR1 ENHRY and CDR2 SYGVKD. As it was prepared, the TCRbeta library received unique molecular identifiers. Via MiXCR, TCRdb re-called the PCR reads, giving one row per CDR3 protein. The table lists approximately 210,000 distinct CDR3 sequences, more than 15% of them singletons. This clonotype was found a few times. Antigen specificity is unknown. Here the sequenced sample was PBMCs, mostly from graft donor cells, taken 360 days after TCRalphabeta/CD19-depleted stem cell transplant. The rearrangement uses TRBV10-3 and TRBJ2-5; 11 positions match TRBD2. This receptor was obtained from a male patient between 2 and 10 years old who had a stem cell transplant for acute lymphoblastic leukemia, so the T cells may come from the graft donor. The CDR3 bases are TGTGCCATCAGTGAGAAACTAGCGGGGGTTGCGGAGACCCAGTACTTC. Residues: CAISEKLAGVAETQYF.